This record covers a single T cell receptor beta chain. What it binds is not known. The sample belongs to a study of cytomegalovirus exposure and HLA in healthy donors. Turning to the study itself: The study's early data release held about 85 million unique TCRs from HLA-typed donors. Researchers found that approximately 77% of just under 400 genotyped donors fell within the Caucasian-associated ancestry cluster.

Study findings and constraints: Presence/absence analysis assumed near-uniform sequencing depth across donors.

Trimming at V came to 5 bases and at J to 0 bases, leaving 6 bases not matched to a gene. The CDR3 has 15 amino acids. The germline V gene has CDR1 SGHNT and CDR2 YENEEA. Primers included in the PCR were 60 Vbeta and 13 Jbeta primers. Some clones are missing from TCRdb's copy, which holds only in-frame ones; the method was immunoSEQ multiplex PCR. The sample gives roughly 120,000 clones, 80% of which show up once; 2.5% to 3% is in the top ten. This sequence joins TRBV11-3 and TRBJ2-7; 8 bases map to TRBD1. The TCR sequence derives from a man aged 25-40 years in good health and CMV-seronegative. Sequencing input: PBMCs. The CDR3 sequence: CASSPRTGSSYEQYF. DNA for the CDR3: TGTGCCAGCAGCCCACGGACAGGGTCCTCCTACGAGCAGTACTTC.